Below are 8 T cell receptor beta chains sequenced from a single sample in a study of blood T cell repertoires in COVID-19. Sequencing was performed with immunoSEQ multiplex PCR; in TCRdb, only in-frame clones are kept and a portion is missing. The top ten hold around 0.91% of the sample, which has 140,000 or so clones, 80% to 90% seen once. Sequencing input: peripheral blood. Source of these receptors: a woman aged 45-60 years with acute or convalescent COVID-19.

The J gene is TRBJ1-2, the V gene TRBV12-3 or TRBV12-4, with D possibly TRBD1 on 5 matching bases. The V end was cut by 4 bases, the J end by 5 bases, with 8 bases between. This CDR3 has 12 amino acids. The CDR3 DNA follows: TGTGCCAGCAGTTACGCAGGGTATGGCTACACCTTC. This sequence encodes CASSYAGYGYTF.

The chain has TRBV28 and TRBJ2-1; 12 nucleotides agree with TRBD2. The V gene end was trimmed by 6 bases and the J gene end by 2 bases; junction bases not matched to a gene: 5. From germline, CDR1 is MDHEN and CDR2 SYDVKM. The CDR3 spans 16 residues. The CDR3 spells CASSPRLAGAYNEQFF. The CDR3 bases are TGTGCCAGCAGCCCGAGACTAGCGGGAGCCTACAATGAGCAGTTCTTC.

This rearrangement joins TRBV7-2 to TRBJ1-2; weak D call: TRBD1 (6 bases). Germline-derived CDR1 and CDR2 are SGHTA and FQGNSA. Trimming shortened V by 7 bases and J by 4 bases, and 16 bases separated the two germline ends. CDR3 length equals 14 residues. The CDR3 DNA reads as TGTGCCAGCACCACCTTCCGGGGGGCCTATGGCTACACCTTC. This gives the protein CASTTFRGAYGYTF.

The sample holds a few counts of this clone. The chain combines TRBV5-1 with TRBJ1-2, with 8 bases aligning to TRBD1. V trimming: 3 bases; J trimming: 3 bases; junction bases outside the gene matches: 4. The CDR3 has 14 residues. CDR1 and CDR2 (germline): SGHRS, YFSETQ. CDR3 coding DNA: TGCGCCAGCAGCTGGAAGGGACAGGACTATGGCTACACCTTC. Translating it yields CASSWKGQDYGYTF.

The J gene is TRBJ1-4, the V gene TRBV28, with D perhaps TRBD1 (5 bases). V was shortened by 4 bases and J by 0 bases, with 18 bases between the two germline ends. In germline, CDR1 is MDHEN, CDR2 SYDVKM. The CDR3 contains 18 residues. The CDR3 bases are TGTGCCAGCAGTTCCGGTGGGGCCTCTGATACAACTAATGAAAAACTGTTTTTT. Translated: CASSSGGASDTTNEKLFF.

The V call is TRBV6-5, the J call TRBJ1-2; D not certain. In germline, CDR1 is MNHEY, CDR2 SVGAGI. The CDR3 is made up of 15 amino acids. V was trimmed by 4 bases and J by 6 bases, leaving 18 bases between them. CDR3 DNA sequence: TGTGCCAGCAGTTCGCCTCCGAGCTCTCGGGATGGCTACACCTTC. This encodes CASSSPPSSRDGYTF.

The rearrangement joins TRBV10-3 to TRBJ1-5, with 9 nucleotides matching TRBD1. The length of the CDR3 is 14 residues. The germline gives CDR1 ENHRY, CDR2 SYGVKD. V shed 7 bases and J 5 bases; nucleotides not matched to a gene: 6. The CDR3 spells CAIKRTGDDQPQHF. Written as DNA, the CDR3 is TGTGCCATCAAAAGGACAGGGGACGATCAGCCCCAGCATTTT.

V gene TRBV9 combines with J gene TRBJ2-1, with D maybe TRBD2 (6 bases). Germline CDR1 and CDR2: SGDLS and YYNGEE. This CDR3 has 17 residues. Trimming stripped 0 bases from V and 2 bases from J, with 15 bases between. CDR3 DNA: TGTGCCAGCAGCGTAGGTCCGGGAGCTAGCCCCTACAATGAGCAGTTCTTC. This sequence encodes CASSVGPGASPYNEQFF.